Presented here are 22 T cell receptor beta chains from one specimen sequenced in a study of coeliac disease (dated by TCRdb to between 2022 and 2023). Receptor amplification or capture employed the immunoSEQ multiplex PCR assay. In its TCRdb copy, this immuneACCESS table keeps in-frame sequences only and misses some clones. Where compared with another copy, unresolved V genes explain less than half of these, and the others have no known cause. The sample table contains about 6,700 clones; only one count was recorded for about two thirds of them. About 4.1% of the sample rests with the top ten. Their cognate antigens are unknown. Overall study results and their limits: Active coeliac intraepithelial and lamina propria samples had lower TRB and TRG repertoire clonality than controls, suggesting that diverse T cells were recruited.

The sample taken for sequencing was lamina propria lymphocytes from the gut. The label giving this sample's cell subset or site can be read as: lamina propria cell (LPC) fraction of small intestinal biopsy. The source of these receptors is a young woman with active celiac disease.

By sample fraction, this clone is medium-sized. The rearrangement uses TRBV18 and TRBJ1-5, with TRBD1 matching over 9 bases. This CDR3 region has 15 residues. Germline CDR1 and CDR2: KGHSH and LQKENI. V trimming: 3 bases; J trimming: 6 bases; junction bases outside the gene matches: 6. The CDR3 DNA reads TGTGCCAGCTCACCGGGACAGGGCGGAACTCAGCCCCAGCATTTT. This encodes CASSPGQGGTQPQHF.

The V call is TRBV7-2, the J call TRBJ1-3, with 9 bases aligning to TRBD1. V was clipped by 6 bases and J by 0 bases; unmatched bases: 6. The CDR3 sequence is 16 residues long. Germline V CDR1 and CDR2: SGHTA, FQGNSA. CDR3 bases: TGTGCCAGCAGTTTGACAGGGGGAAACTCTGGAAACACCATATATTTT. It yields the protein CASSLTGGNSGNTIYF.

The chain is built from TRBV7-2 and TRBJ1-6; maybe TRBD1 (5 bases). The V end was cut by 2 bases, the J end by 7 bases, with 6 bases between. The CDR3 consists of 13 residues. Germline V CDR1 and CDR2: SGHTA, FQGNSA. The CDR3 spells CASSLQGNSPLHF. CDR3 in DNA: TGTGCCAGCAGCTTACAGGGAAATTCACCCCTCCACTTT.

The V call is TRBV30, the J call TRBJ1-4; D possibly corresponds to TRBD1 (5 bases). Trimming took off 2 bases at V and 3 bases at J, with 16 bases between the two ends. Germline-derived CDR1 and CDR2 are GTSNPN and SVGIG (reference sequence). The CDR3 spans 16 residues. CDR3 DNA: TGTGCCTGGAGTCCAGGGACTCTCAGGGCTAATGAAAAACTGTTTTTT. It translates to CAWSPGTLRANEKLFF.

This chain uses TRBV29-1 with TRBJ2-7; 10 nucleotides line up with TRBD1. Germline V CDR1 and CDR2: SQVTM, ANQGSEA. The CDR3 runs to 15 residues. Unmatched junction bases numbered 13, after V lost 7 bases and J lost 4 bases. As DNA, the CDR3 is TGCAGCGCTTCCTCCCCGGGACAGGGGATTTACGAGCAGTACTTC. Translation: CSASSPGQGIYEQYF.

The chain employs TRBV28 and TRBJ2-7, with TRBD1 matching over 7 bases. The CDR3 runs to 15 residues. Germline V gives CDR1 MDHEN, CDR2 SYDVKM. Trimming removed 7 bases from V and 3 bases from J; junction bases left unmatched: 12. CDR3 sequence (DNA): TGTGCCAGCACCCCCGTGGGGACAGAGTACTACGAGCAGTACTTC. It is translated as CASTPVGTEYYEQYF.

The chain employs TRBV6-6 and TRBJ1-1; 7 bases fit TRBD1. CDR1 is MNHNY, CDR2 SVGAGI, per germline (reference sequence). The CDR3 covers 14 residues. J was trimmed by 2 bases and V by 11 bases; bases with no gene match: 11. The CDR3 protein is CAVRDRGGNTEAFF. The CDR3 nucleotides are TGTGCCGTCCGGGACAGAGGGGGAAACACTGAAGCTTTCTTT.

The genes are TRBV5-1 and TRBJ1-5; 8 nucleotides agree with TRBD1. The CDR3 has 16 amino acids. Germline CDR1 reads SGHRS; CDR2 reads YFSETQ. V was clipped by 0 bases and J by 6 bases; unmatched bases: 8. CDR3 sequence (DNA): TGCGCCAGCAGCTTGGGTTTACAGGGGGACGGTCAGCCCCAGCATTTT. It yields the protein CASSLGLQGDGQPQHF.

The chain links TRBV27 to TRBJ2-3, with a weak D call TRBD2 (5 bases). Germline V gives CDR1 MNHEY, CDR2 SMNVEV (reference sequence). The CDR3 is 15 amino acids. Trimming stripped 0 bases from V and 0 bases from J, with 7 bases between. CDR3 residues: CASSLSTGSTDTQYF. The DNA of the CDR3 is TGTGCCAGCAGTTTATCTACGGGGAGCACAGATACGCAGTATTTT.

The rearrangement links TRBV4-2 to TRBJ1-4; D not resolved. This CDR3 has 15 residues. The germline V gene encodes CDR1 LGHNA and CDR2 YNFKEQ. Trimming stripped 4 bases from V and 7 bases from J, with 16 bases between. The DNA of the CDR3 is TGTGCCAGCAGCCCCCGTGGGGAGGCGAGTGAAAAACTGTTTTTT. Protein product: CASSPRGEASEKLFF.

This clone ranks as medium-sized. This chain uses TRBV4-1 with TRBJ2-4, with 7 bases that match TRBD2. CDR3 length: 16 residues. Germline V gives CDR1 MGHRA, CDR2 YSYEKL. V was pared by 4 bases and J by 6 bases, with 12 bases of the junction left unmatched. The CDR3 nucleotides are TGCGCCAGCAGCCCAACCCCCCAAGCTAGCGGAAACATTCAGTACTTC. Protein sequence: CASSPTPQASGNIQYF.

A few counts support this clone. The CDR3 region has the DNA TGCGCCAGCAGCTTGGTCACCGGACAGGGGAGAGATACGCAGTATTTT. It specifies CASSLVTGQGRDTQYF. This chain links TRBV5-1 with TRBJ2-3, with 9 positions matching TRBD1. V shed 0 bases, J shed 5 bases, and the junction held 7 bases outside the gene matches. CDR1 is SGHRS, CDR2 YFSETQ, per germline. CDR3 length: 16 amino acids.

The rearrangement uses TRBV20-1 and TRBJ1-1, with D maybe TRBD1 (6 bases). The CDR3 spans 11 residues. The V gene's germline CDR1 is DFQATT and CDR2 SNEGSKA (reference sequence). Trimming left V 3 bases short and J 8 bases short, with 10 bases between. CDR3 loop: CSARHDREAFF. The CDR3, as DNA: TGCAGTGCTAGGCACGACAGGGAAGCTTTCTTT.

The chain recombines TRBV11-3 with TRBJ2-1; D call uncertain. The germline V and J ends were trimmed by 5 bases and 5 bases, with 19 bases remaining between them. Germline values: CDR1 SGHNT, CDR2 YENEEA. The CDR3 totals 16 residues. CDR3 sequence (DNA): TGTGCCAGCAGCCCCACAGCAGCTGGTTCCCACAATGAGCAGTTCTTC. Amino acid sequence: CASSPTAAGSHNEQFF.

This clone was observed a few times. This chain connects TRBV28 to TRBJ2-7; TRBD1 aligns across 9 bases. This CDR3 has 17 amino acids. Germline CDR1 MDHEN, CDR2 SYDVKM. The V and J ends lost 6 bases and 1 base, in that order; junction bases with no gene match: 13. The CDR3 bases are TGTGCCAGCAGCCTGAAGATCGGAGGGACAGGGTCCTACGAGCAGTACTTC. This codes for CASSLKIGGTGSYEQYF.

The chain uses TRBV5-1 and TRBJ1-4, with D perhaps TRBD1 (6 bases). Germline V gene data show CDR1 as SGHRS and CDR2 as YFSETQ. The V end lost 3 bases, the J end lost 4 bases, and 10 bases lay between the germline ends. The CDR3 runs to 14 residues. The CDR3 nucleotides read TGCGCCAGCAGCTGGCAGGGGTTTAATGAAAAACTGTTTTTT. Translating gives CASSWQGFNEKLFF.

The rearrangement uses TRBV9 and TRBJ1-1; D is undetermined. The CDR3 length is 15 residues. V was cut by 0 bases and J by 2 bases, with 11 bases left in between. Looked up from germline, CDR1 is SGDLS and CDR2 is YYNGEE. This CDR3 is CASSVGGGGNTEAFF. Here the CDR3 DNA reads TGTGCCAGCAGCGTAGGAGGAGGAGGCAACACTGAAGCTTTCTTT.

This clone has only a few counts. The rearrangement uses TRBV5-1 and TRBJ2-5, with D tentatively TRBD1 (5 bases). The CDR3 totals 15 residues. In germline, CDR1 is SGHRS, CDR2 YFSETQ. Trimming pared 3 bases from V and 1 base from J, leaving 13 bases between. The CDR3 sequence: CASSSNTGSQETQYF. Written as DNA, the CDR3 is TGCGCCAGCAGCTCCAATACAGGTTCCCAAGAGACCCAGTACTTC.

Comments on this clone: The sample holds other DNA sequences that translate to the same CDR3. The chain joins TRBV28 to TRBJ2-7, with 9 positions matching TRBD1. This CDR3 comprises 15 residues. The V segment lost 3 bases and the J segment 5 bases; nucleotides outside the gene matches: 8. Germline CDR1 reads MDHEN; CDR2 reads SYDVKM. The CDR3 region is CASSLFGGQGNEQYF. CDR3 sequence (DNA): TGTGCCAGCAGTTTGTTTGGCGGACAGGGGAACGAGCAGTACTTC.

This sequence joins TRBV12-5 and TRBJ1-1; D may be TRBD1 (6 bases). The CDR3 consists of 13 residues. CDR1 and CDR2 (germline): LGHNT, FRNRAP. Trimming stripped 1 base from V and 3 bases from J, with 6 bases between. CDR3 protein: CASGLGTDTEAFF. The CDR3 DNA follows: TGTGCTAGTGGTTTGGGGACAGACACTGAAGCTTTCTTT.

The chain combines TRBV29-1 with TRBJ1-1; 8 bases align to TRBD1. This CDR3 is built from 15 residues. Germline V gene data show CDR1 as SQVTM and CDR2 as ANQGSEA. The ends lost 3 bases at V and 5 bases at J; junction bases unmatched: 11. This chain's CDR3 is CSVEGQAQPGTEAFF. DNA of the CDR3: TGCAGCGTTGAGGGACAGGCCCAACCGGGGACTGAAGCTTTCTTT.

For the CDR3, the DNA is TGTGCCAGCAGTCCGACAGGGGATAGCAATCAGCCCCAGCATTTT. It encodes CASSPTGDSNQPQHF. The chain is built from TRBV6-1 and TRBJ1-5; TRBD1 matches at 8 bases. V gave up 5 bases and J gave up 0 bases; unmatched junction bases: 3. The CDR3 is 15 amino acids. Germline values: CDR1 MNHNS, CDR2 SASEGT.